Presented here are 25 T cell receptor beta chains from one specimen sequenced in a study of control samples from healthy donors and cancer patients. The table came from immunoSEQ multiplex PCR; TCRdb's copy has only in-frame clones and leaves some out. The sample carries 90,000 or so clones, around nine tenths recorded once. Sequenced input: blood. The receptor set was obtained from a woman aged 55-69 years in good health.

A word on this clone: One end of the junction fails to match germline, which may point to a read error. V gene TRBV7-7 combines with J gene TRBJ2-1, with TRBD2 matching over 12 bases. The CDR3 contains 16 residues. Germline V gene sequence: CDR1 SSHAT, CDR2 FNYEAQ (reference sequence). The DNA for the CDR3 is TGTGCTAGCAGCTCCGAGACTAGCGGGGGCTACAATGAGCAGTTCTTC. This codes for CASSSETSGGYNEQFF.

By frequency in the sample, this clone is medium-sized. The chain carries TRBV6-1 and TRBJ1-6; D gene ambiguous. Trimming removed 2 bases from V and 10 bases from J, with 9 bases in between. The CDR3 runs 13 residues. Germline CDR1 is MNHNS and CDR2 is SASEGT. CDR3 in amino acids: CASSETKGSPLHF. CDR3 coding DNA: TGTGCCAGCAGTGAAACGAAGGGATCACCCCTCCACTTT.

The chain recombines TRBV7-2 with TRBJ2-7; 7 positions agree with TRBD2. With V trimmed by 5 bases and J by 0 bases, 4 bases remained unmatched. CDR3 size: 14 residues. In germline, CDR1 is SGHTA, CDR2 FQGNSA. Here the CDR3 DNA reads TGTGCCAGCAGCCATGGCGGGAGCTCCTACGAGCAGTACTTC. Translation gives CASSHGGSSYEQYF.

The genes are TRBV6-1 and TRBJ1-4; TRBD1 aligns across 8 bases. The CDR3 totals 15 residues. The germline CDR1 and CDR2 sequences are MNHNS and SASEGT. The ends lost 3 bases at V and 2 bases at J; junction bases unmatched: 2. CDR3 nucleotides: TGTGCCAGCAGTGACAGGGGGCATACTAATGAAAAACTGTTTTTT. Protein product: CASSDRGHTNEKLFF.

The gene calls are TRBV5-1 and TRBJ1-4; 7 bases line up with TRBD1. V was pared by 3 bases and J by 3 bases, with 5 bases of the junction left unmatched. Germline V gene data show CDR1 as SGHRS and CDR2 as YFSETQ. This CDR3 contains 15 residues. CDR3 DNA sequence: TGCGCCAGCAGCTCCAGGGGGGCGGCTAATGAAAAACTGTTTTTT. This codes for CASSSRGAANEKLFF.

This chain connects TRBV6-6 to TRBJ2-2; the D is unclear. Germline V gives CDR1 MNHNY, CDR2 SVGAGI (reference sequence). CDR3 length equals 14 residues. V lost 6 bases, J lost 4 bases, and 12 bases lay in between. The DNA for the CDR3 is TGTGCCAGCAGCCATCGGTCTGGCACCGGGGAGCTGTTTTTT. Translation gives CASSHRSGTGELFF.

This clone was observed a few times. This chain joins TRBV19 and TRBJ1-2; weak D call: TRBD1 (5 bases). The germline CDR1 and CDR2 sequences are LNHDA and SQIVND (reference sequence). V was cut by 5 bases and J by 7 bases, with 14 bases left in between. This CDR3 has 13 residues. This CDR3 reads CASSSAGGGGYTF. CDR3 DNA sequence: TGTGCCAGTAGTTCCGCTGGGGGTGGTGGCTACACCTTC.

The V gene is TRBV5-1, the J gene TRBJ1-2, with D possibly being TRBD1 (5 bases). Between the trimmed V and J ends, which lost 0 bases and 5 bases, there was a span of 14 bases. The V gene's germline CDR1 is SGHRS and CDR2 YFSETQ. This CDR3 spans 15 amino acids. CDR3 sequence: CASSLGVGGPYGYTF. CDR3 DNA: TGCGCCAGCAGCTTGGGAGTGGGGGGACCTTATGGCTACACCTTC.

The chain employs TRBV6-5 and TRBJ1-1; D possibly corresponds to TRBD1 (5 bases). The V and J ends lost 0 bases and 7 bases respectively, with 9 bases between them. This CDR3 region has 13 residues. CDR1 and CDR2 from the germline V gene are MNHEY and SVGAGI. The CDR3 is CASSYSQQGEAFF. The CDR3 region has the DNA TGTGCCAGCAGTTACTCTCAGCAGGGTGAAGCTTTCTTT.

V usage is TRBV7-6 and J usage is TRBJ1-1, with TRBD1 as a possible D gene (6 bases). The germline V and J ends were trimmed by 1 base and 2 bases, with 8 bases remaining between them. This CDR3 region has 14 residues. Germline lookup yields CDR1 SGHVS and CDR2 FNYEAQ. The CDR3 loop reads CASSLVGGNTEAFF. Here the CDR3 DNA reads TGTGCCAGCAGCTTAGTTGGGGGCAACACTGAAGCTTTCTTT.

The chain employs TRBV5-1 and TRBJ2-7; TRBD2 matches 9 bases. V was pared by 1 base and J by 2 bases, with 7 bases of the junction left unmatched. The germline gives CDR1 SGHRS, CDR2 YFSETQ. CDR3 size: 16 residues. The CDR3 reads CASSLISGGTTYEQYF. CDR3 in DNA: TGCGCCAGCAGCTTGATTAGCGGGGGTACAACCTACGAGCAGTACTTC. Complete variable domain (other parts from reference TRBV5-1 and TRBJ2-7): KAGVTQTPRYLIKTRGQQVTLSCSPISGHRSVSWYQQTPGQGLQFLFEYFSETQRNKGNFPGRFSGRQFSNSRSEMNVSTLELGDSALYLCASSLISGGTTYEQYFGPGTRLTVT.

The chain uses TRBV6-6 and TRBJ2-7; D gene unclear. This CDR3 has 13 amino acids. V was pared by 7 bases and J by 3 bases, with 13 bases between. Germline CDR1 is MNHNY and CDR2 is SVGAGI (reference sequence). In nucleotides, the CDR3 is TGTGCCAGCACCCCGGACGGAAACTACGAGCAGTACTTC. It is translated as CASTPDGNYEQYF.

This sequence joins TRBV30 and TRBJ1-5; TRBD1 agrees at 8 bases. The junction had 9 bases not matched to a gene; V was cut back by 3 bases and J by 5 bases. The CDR3 totals 15 residues. Germline V gene lookup returns CDR1 GTSNPN and CDR2 SVGIG (reference sequence). CDR3 protein: CAWSRQGIGYQPQHF. The CDR3 region has the DNA TGTGCCTGGAGCCGACAGGGGATAGGTTATCAGCCCCAGCATTTT.

V gene TRBV11-3 combines with J gene TRBJ1-6; a weak D match, TRBD1 (5 bases). The CDR3 sequence is 19 residues long. Trimming pared 0 bases from V and 7 bases from J, leaving 22 bases between. Germline values: CDR1 SGHNT, CDR2 YENEEA. As DNA, the CDR3 is TGTGCCAGCAGCTTAGAGGCGGGGGGGGACGTAGTTACGAATTCACCCCTCCACTTT. Protein: CASSLEAGGDVVTNSPLHF.

The V gene is TRBV7-3, the J gene TRBJ2-1; 8 bases are a match to TRBD2. Germline V gene data show CDR1 as SGHTA and CDR2 as FQGTGA. Trimming took 5 bases from V and 0 from J; bases not matched to a gene: 12. The CDR3 is made up of 18 amino acids. Here the CDR3 DNA reads TGTGCCAGCAGCGCAGGCCCTAGCGGGCAATCCTCCTACAATGAGCAGTTCTTC. It translates to CASSAGPSGQSSYNEQFF. Using reference TRBV7-3 and TRBJ2-1 for the parts outside the CDR3, the full variable domain is GAGVSQTPSNKVTEKGKYVELRCDPISGHTALYWYRQSLGQGPEFLIYFQGTGAADDSGLPNDRFFAVRPEGSVSTLKIQRTERGDSAVYLCASSAGPSGQSSYNEQFFGPGTRLTVL.

The J gene is TRBJ1-1, the V gene TRBV18, with D possibly matching TRBD1 (5 bases). With 8 bases removed from V and 4 bases from J, the gap between germline ends came to 26 bases. The germline gives CDR1 KGHSH, CDR2 LQKENI. The CDR3 sequence is 17 residues long. The CDR3 reads CASAPNQGGEGGTEAFF. CDR3 DNA: TGTGCCAGCGCCCCCAACCAGGGAGGGGAGGGTGGCACTGAAGCTTTCTTT.

This clone has a handful of counts. CDR3 DNA: TGCAGTGCTAGTGCGGGGTTAATCCAAGAGACCCAGTACTTC. Protein sequence: CSASAGLIQETQYF. The chain is built from TRBV20-1 and TRBJ2-5; possible D gene TRBD2, 6 bases. Germline loops: CDR1 DFQATT, CDR2 SNEGSKA (reference sequence). V shed 3 bases and J shed 1 base, with 12 bases lying between them. CDR3 length equals 14 residues.

This clone was seen only once. The rearrangement joins TRBV5-6 to TRBJ2-1; D is possibly TRBD1 or TRBD2 (5 bases each). V gave up 2 bases and J gave up 6 bases, with 9 bases separating them. This CDR3 contains 13 residues. Germline lookup yields CDR1 SGHDT and CDR2 YYEEEE. As DNA, the CDR3 is TGTGCCAGCAGCTTTGGGGGATCCAATGAGCAGTTCTTC. Protein: CASSFGGSNEQFF. Filled out from reference TRBV5-6 and TRBJ2-1, the complete variable domain reads DAGVTQSPTHLIKTRGQQVTLRCSPKSGHDTVSWYQQALGQGPQFIFQYYEEEERQRGNFPDRFSGHQFPNYSSELNVNALLLGDSALYLCASSFGGSNEQFFGPGTRLTVL.

This clone was found a few times. The rearrangement joins TRBV9 to TRBJ2-2; TRBD2 aligns across 8 bases. V dropped 0 bases and J dropped 7; count of bases not matched to a gene: 8. Germline CDR1 SGDLS, CDR2 YYNGEE. The CDR3 is 16 residues long. The chain's CDR3 is CASSVVSSGASGELFF. The CDR3 nucleotides are TGTGCCAGCAGCGTAGTTAGTAGCGGGGCCAGCGGGGAGCTGTTTTTT.

The CDR3 loop reads CASSLDRGNQPQHF. CDR3 coding DNA: TGTGCCAGCAGCTTGGACAGGGGCAATCAGCCCCAGCATTTT. The chain joins TRBV5-4 to TRBJ1-5; TRBD1 is a possible D gene (6 bases). Germline values: CDR1 SGHNT, CDR2 YYREEE (reference sequence). The CDR3 length is 14 residues. V was shortened by 0 bases and J by 2 bases, with 6 bases between the two germline ends.

This clone came up once. Here the CDR3 omits its conserved ending phenylalanine or tryptophan, so a read error is the likely source. The limits of the CDR3 on the DNA are not certain, so only TCRdb's listed CDR3 is given. This rearrangement joins TRBV30 to TRBJ1-2; TRBD1 is taken as the D call from the table, unchecked against the DNA. The germline CDR1 and CDR2 sequences are GTSNPN and SVGIG (reference sequence). The CDR3 is 12 residues long, ends included. CDR3: CAWSNGMGQARI.

The count of this clone is one. This chain links TRBV30 with TRBJ2-3, with 8 bases lining up with TRBD1. The CDR3 runs 16 residues. CDR1 GTSNPN and CDR2 SVGIG come from the germline V gene (reference sequence). J lost 5 bases, V lost 1 base, and 11 bases had no gene match. The CDR3 DNA sequence: TGTGCCTGGAGTGGGAGACGAGGACAGGGCGGAGATACGCAGTATTTT. It encodes CAWSGRRGQGGDTQYF.

The chain carries TRBV2 and TRBJ1-3; D is ambiguous. The germline CDR1 and CDR2 sequences are SNHLY and FYNNEI. This CDR3 is 12 amino acids long. Trimming pared 6 bases from V and 8 bases from J, leaving 11 bases between. In DNA form, the CDR3 reads TGTGCCAGCAGAAGTGAAGGTGACACCATATATTTT. The encoded protein is CASRSEGDTIYF.

The chain recombines TRBV5-1 with TRBJ2-5; 8 positions agree with TRBD2. Trimming removed 1 base from V and 5 bases from J; junction bases left unmatched: 7. There are 15 residues in the CDR3. Germline-derived CDR1 and CDR2 are SGHRS and YFSETQ. The CDR3 DNA reads as TGCGCCAGCAGCTTGCAGGGACTAGTCACGGAGACCCAGTACTTC. Residues: CASSLQGLVTETQYF.

The chain carries TRBV28 and TRBJ2-2; D is possibly TRBD2 (6 bases). Trimming stripped 5 bases from V and 2 bases from J, with 15 bases between. The CDR3 consists of 16 residues. Germline-derived CDR1 and CDR2 are MDHEN and SYDVKM. CDR3 region: CASSLFGSGNTGELFF. The DNA for the CDR3 is TGTGCCAGCAGTCTCTTCGGGAGTGGCAACACCGGGGAGCTGTTTTTT.